This T cell receptor (beta chain) was identified during a study of T cells in Graves' hyperthyroidism and ophthalmopathy. Study-wide results and limits: Before onset, by a median of approximately 6.8 months, the model predicted ophthalmopathy.

The TCR beta CDR3 regions underwent amplification using RNA transcripts as the source. TCR CDR3 regions were first amplified by RT-PCR with HTBI primers. One entry per CDR3 protein, called by TCRdb with MiXCR from the multiplex PCR reads. The sample yields about 340,000 distinct CDR3 sequences, around 23% seen once. CDR3 length equals 13 residues. With 6 bases removed from V and 2 bases from J, the gap between germline ends came to 11 bases. Germline-derived CDR1 and CDR2 are DFQATT and SNEGSKA (reference sequence). A word on this clonotype: Antigen unknown.

No progression to ophthalmopathy during 18 months of follow-up defined stable disease. Diagnosis of hyperthyroidism was new in patients aged 18 to 65, and its duration was under 2 months. Isolation of PBMCs was performed on 8 to 10 ml fresh peripheral blood. Sequencing was done on a sample of blood. This receptor was obtained from a woman between 45 and 65 years old with Graves' hyperthyroidism. J is TRBJ1-5 and V is TRBV20-1, with a weak D call TRBD1 (6 bases). This CDR3 reads CSAQGIGNQPQHF. CDR3 nucleotides: TGCAGTGCCCAGGGGATTGGCAATCAGCCCCAGCATTTT.